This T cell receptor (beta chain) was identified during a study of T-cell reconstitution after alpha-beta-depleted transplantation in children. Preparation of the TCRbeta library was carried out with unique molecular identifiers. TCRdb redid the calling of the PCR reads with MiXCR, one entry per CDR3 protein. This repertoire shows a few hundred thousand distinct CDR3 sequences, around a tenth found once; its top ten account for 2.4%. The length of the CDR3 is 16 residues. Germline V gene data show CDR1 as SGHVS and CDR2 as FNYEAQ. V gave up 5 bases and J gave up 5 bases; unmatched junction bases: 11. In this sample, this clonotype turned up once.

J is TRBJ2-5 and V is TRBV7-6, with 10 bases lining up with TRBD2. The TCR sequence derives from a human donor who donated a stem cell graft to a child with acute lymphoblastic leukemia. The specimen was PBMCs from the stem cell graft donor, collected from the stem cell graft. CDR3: CASSKYEREGWETQYF. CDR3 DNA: TGTGCCAGCAGCAAATACGAGCGGGAGGGGTGGGAGACCCAGTACTTC.